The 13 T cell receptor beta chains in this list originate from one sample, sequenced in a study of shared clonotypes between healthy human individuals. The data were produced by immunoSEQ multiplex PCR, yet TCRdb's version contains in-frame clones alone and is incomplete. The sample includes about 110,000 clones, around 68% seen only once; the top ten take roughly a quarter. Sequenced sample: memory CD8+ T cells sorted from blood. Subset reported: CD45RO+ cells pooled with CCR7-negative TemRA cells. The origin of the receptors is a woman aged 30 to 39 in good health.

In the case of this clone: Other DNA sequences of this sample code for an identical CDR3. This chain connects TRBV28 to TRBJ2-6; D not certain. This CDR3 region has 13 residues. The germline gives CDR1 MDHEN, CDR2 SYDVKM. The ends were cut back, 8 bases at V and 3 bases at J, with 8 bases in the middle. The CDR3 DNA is TGTGCCAGCGAAGGAAGTGGGGCCAACGTCCTGACTTTC. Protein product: CASEGSGANVLTF. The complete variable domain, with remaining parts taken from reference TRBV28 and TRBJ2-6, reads DVKVTQSSRYLVKRTGEKVFLECVQDMDHENMFWYRQDPGLGLRLIYFSYDVKMKEKGDIPEGYSVSREKKERFSLILESASTNQTSMYLCASEGSGANVLTFGAGSRLTVL.

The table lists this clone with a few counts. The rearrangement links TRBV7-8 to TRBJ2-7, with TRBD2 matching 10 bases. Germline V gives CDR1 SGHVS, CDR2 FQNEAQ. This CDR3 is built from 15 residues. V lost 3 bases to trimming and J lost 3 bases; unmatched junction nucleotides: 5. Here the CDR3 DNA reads TGTGCCAGCAGCTTTCTAGCGGGAGCTCGCTACGAGCAGTACTTC. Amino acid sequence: CASSFLAGARYEQYF.

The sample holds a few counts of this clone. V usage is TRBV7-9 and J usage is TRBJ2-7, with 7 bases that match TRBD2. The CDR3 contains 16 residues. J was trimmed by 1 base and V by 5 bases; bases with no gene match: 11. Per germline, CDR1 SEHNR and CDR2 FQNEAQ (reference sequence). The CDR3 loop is CASSTPWASGSYEQYF. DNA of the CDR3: TGTGCCAGCAGCACCCCATGGGCTAGCGGATCCTACGAGCAGTACTTC.

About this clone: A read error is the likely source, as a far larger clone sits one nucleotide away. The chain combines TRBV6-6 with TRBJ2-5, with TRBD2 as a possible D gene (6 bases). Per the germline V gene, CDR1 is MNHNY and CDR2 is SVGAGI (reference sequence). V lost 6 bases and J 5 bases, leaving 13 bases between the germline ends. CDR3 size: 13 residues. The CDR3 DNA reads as TGTGCCAGCAGGCCGGGAGAATCGGAGACCCAGTACTTC. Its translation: CASRPGESETQYF.

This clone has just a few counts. The CDR3 sequence: CASSPMTGDTGELFF. The CDR3 DNA reads as TGTGCCAGCAGCCCAATGACAGGGGACACCGGGGAGCTGTTTTTT. This sequence joins TRBV4-2 and TRBJ2-2, with 8 bases fitting TRBD1. CDR1 and CDR2 (germline): LGHNA, YNFKEQ. After removal of 4 bases from V and 3 bases from J, the junction contained 4 bases not matched to a gene. The CDR3 length is 15 residues.

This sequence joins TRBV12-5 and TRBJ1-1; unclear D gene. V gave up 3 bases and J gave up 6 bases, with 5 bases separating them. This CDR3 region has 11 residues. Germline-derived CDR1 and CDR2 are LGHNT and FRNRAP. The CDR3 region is CASGFIAEAFF. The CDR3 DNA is TGTGCTAGTGGTTTTATCGCTGAAGCTTTCTTT.

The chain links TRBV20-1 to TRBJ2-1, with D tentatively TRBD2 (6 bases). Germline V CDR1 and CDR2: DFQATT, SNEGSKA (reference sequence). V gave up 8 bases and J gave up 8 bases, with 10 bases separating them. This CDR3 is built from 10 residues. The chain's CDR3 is CSIWGDEQFF. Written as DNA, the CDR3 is TGCAGTATATGGGGGGATGAGCAGTTCTTC.

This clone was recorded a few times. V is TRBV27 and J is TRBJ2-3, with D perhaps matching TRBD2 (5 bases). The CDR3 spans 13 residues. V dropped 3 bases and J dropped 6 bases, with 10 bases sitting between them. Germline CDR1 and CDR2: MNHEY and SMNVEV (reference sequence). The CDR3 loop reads CASSFGVLDTQYF. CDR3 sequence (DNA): TGTGCCAGCAGTTTCGGGGTTCTCGATACGCAGTATTTT.

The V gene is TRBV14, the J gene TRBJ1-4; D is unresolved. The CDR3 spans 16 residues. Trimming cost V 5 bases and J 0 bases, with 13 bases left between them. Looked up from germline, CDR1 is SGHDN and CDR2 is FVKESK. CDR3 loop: CASSFRTETTNEKLFF. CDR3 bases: TGTGCCAGCAGCTTCCGGACCGAAACAACTAATGAAAAACTGTTTTTT.

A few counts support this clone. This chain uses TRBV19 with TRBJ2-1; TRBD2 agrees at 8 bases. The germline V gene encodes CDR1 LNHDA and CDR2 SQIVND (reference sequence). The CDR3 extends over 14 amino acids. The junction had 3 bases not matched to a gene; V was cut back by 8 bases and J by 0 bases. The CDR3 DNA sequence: TGTGCCAGTGGACTAGCAAGCTCCTACAATGAGCAGTTCTTC. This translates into CASGLASSYNEQFF.

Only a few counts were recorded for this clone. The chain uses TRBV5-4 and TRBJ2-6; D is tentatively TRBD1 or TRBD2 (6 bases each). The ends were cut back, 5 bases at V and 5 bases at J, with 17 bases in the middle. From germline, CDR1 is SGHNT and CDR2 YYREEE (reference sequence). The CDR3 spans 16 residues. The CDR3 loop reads CASSMKGGAWANVLTF. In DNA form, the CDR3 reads TGTGCCAGCAGTATGAAGGGGGGCGCCTGGGCCAACGTCCTGACTTTC.

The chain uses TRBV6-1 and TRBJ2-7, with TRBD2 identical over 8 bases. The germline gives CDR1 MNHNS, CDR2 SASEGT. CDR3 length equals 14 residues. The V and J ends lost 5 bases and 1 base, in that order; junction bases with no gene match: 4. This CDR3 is CASSHSGNSYEQYF. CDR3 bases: TGTGCCAGCAGTCATAGCGGGAATTCCTACGAGCAGTACTTC.

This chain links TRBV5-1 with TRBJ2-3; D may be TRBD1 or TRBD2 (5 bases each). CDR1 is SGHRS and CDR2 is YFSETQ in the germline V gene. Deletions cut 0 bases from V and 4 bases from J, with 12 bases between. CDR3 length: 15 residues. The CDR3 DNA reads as TGCGCCAGCAGCTTGGCGGGACCCGGGTCAGATACGCAGTATTTT. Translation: CASSLAGPGSDTQYF. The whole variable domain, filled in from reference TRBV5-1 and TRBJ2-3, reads KAGVTQTPRYLIKTRGQQVTLSCSPISGHRSVSWYQQTPGQGLQFLFEYFSETQRNKGNFPGRFSGRQFSNSRSEMNVSTLELGDSALYLCASSLAGPGSDTQYFGPGTRLTVL.